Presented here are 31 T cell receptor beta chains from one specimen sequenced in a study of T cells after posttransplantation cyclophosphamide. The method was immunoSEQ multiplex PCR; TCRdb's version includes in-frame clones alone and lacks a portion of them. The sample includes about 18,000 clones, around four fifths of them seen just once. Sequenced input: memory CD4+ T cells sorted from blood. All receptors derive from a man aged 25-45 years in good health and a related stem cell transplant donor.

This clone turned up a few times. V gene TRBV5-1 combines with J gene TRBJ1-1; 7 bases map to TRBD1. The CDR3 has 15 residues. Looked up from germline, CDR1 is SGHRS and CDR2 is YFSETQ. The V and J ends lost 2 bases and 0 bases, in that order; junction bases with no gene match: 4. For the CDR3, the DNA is TGCGCCAGCAGCTTATCCGGGACAGTGAACACTGAAGCTTTCTTT. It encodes CASSLSGTVNTEAFF.

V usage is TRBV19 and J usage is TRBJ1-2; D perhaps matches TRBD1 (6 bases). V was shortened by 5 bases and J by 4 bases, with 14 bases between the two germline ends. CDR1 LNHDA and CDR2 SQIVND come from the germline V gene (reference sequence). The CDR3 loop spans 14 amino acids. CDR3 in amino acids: CASSQAGGVYGYTF. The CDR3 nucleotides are TGTGCCAGTAGTCAGGCGGGGGGCGTCTATGGCTACACCTTC.

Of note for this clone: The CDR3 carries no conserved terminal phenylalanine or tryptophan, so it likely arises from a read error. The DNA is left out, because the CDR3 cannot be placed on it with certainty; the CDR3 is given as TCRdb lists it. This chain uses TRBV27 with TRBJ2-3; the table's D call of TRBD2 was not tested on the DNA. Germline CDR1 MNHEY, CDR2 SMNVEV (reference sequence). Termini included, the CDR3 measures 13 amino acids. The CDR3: CASSPRRGSSLLL.

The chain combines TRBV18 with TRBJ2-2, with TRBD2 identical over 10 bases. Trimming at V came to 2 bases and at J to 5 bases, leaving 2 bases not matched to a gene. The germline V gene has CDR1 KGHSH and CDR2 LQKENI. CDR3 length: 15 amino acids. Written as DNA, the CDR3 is TGTGCCAGCTCACCAACTAGCGGGGCGACCGGGGAGCTGTTTTTT. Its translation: CASSPTSGATGELFF.

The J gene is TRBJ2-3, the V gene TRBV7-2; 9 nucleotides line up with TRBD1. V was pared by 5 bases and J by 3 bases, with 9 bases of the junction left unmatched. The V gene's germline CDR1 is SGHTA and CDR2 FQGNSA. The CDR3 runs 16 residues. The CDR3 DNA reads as TGTGCCAGCAGCCTCACCGGGACAGGGATGACAGATACGCAGTATTTT. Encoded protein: CASSLTGTGMTDTQYF.

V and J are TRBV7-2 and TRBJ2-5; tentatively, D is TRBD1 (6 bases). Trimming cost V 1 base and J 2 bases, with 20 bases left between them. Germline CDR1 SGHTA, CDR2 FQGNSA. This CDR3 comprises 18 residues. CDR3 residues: CASSLEMGGGTLQETQYF. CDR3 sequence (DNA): TGTGCCAGCAGCTTAGAAATGGGTGGGGGCACGTTACAAGAGACCCAGTACTTC. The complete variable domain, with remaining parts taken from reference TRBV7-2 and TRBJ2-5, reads GAGVSQSPSNKVTEKGKDVELRCDPISGHTALYWYRQSLGQGLEFLIYFQGNSAPDKSGLPSDRFSAERTGGSVSTLTIQRTQQEDSAVYLCASSLEMGGGTLQETQYFGPGTRLLVL.

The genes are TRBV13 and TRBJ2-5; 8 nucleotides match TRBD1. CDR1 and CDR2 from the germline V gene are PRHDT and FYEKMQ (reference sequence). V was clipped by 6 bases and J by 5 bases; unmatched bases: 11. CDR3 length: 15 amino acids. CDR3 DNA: TGTGCCAGCAGTCCCAGGGGGCGTTTAGGGGAGACCCAGTACTTC. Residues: CASSPRGRLGETQYF.

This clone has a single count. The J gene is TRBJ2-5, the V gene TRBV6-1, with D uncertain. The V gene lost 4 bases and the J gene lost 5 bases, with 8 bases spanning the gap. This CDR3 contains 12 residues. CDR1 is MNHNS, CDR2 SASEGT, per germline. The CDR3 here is CASSVNGETQYF. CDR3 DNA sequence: TGTGCCAGCAGTGTAAACGGGGAGACCCAGTACTTC.

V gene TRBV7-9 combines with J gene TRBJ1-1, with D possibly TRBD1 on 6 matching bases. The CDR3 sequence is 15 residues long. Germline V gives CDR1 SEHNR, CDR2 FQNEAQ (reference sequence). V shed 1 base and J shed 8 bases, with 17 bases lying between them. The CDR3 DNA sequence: TGTGCCAGCAGCTTAGTCGGCAGGACAGTTTCGGAAGCTTTCTTT. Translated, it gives CASSLVGRTVSEAFF.

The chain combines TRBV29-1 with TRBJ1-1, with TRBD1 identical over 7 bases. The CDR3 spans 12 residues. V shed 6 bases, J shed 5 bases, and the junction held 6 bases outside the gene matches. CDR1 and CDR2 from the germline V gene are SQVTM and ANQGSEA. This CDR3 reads CSVQGVGTEAFF. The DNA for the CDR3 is TGCAGCGTCCAGGGGGTGGGGACTGAAGCTTTCTTT. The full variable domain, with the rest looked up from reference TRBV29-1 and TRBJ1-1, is SAVISQKPSRDICQRGTSLTIQCQVDSQVTMMFWYRQQPGQSLTLIATANQGSEATYESGFVIDKFPISRPNLTFSTLTVSNMSPEDSSIYLCSVQGVGTEAFFGQGTRLTVV.

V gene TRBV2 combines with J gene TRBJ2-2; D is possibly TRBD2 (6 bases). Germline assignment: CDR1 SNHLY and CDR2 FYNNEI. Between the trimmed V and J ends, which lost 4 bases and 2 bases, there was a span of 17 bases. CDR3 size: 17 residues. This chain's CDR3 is CASSVGPGLINTGELFF. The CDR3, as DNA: TGTGCCAGCAGTGTGGGTCCGGGACTTATTAACACCGGGGAGCTGTTTTTT.

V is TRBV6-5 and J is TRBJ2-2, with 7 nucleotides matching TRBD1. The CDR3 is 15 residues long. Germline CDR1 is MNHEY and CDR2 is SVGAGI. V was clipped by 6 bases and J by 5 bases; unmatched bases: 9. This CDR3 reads CASRYTGVQTGELFF. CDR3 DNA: TGTGCCAGCAGATATACAGGGGTACAAACCGGGGAGCTGTTTTTT.

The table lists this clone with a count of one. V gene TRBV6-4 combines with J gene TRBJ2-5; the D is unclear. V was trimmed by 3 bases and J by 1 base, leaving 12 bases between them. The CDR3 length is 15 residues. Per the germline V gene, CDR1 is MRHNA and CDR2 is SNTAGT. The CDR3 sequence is CASSELAAPQETQYF. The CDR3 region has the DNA TGTGCCAGCAGTGAACTGGCGGCTCCCCAAGAGACCCAGTACTTC.

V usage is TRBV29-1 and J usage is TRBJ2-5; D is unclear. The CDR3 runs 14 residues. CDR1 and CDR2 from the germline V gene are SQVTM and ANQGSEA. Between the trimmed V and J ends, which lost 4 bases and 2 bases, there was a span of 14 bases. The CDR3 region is CSVALVALQETQYF. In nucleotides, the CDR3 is TGCAGCGTTGCGCTGGTGGCTTTGCAAGAGACCCAGTACTTC.

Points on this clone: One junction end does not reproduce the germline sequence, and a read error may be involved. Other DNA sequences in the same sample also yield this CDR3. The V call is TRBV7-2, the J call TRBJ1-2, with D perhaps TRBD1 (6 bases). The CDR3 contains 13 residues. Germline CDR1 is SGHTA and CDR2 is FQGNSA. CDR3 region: CASSSTGSYGYTF. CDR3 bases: TGCGCCAGCAGCTCAACAGGGAGCTATGGCTACACCTTC.

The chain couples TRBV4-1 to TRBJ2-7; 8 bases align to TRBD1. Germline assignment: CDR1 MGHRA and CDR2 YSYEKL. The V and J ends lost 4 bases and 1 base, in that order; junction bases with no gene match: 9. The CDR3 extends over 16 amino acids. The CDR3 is CASSLMTGVGSYEQYF. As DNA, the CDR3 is TGCGCCAGCAGCCTCATGACAGGGGTAGGGTCCTACGAGCAGTACTTC.

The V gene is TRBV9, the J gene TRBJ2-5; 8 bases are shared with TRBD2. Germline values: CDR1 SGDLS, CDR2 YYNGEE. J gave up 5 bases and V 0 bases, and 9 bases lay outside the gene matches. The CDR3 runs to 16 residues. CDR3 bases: TGTGCCAGCAGCGTAGGGGCTAACGGGGGGGATGAGACCCAGTACTTC. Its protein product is CASSVGANGGDETQYF. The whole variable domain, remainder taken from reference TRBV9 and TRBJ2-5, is DSGVTQTPKHLITATGQRVTLRCSPRSGDLSVYWYQQSLDQGLQFLIQYYNGEERAKGNILERFSAQQFPDLHSELNLSSLELGDSALYFCASSVGANGGDETQYFGPGTRLLVL.

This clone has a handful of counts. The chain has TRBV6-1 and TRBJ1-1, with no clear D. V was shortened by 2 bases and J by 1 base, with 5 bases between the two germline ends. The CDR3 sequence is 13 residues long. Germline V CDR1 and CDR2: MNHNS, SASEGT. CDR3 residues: CASSEQENTEAFF. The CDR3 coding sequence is TGTGCCAGCAGTGAACAGGAGAACACTGAAGCTTTCTTT.

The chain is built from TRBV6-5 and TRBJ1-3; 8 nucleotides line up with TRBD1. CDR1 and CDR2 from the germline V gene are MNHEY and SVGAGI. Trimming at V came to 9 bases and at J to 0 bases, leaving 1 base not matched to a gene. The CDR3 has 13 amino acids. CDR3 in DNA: TGTGCCAGTCAGGGGGCCTCTGGAAACACCATATATTTT. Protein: CASQGASGNTIYF.

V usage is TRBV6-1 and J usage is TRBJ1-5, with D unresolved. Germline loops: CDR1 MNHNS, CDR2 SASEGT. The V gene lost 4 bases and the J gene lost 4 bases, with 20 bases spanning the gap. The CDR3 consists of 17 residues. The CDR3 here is CASSARRMVISNQPQHF. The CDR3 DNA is TGTGCCAGCAGTGCCCGGAGGATGGTAATTTCGAATCAGCCCCAGCATTTT.

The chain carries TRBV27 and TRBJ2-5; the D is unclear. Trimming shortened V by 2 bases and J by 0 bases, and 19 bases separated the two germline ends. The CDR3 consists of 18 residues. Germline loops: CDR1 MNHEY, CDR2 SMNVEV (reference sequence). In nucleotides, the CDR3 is TGTGCCAGCAGTTTAACCGGTCTGTCAGGCCGCTACCAAGAGACCCAGTACTTC. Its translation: CASSLTGLSGRYQETQYF.

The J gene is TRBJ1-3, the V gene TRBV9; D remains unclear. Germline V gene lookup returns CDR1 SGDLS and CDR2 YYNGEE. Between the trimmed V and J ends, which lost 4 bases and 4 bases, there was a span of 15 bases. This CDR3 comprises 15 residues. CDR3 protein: CASSPGSTIGNTIYF. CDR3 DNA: TGTGCCAGCAGCCCCGGGAGTACTATCGGAAACACCATATATTTT. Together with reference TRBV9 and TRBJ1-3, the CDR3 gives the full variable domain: DSGVTQTPKHLITATGQRVTLRCSPRSGDLSVYWYQQSLDQGLQFLIQYYNGEERAKGNILERFSAQQFPDLHSELNLSSLELGDSALYFCASSPGSTIGNTIYFGEGSWLTVV.

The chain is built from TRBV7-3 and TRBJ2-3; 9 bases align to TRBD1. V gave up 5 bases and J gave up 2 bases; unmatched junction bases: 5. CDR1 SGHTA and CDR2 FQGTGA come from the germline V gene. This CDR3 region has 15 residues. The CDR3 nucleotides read TGTGCCAGCAGCCTTCGGGACAGGGCCACAGATACGCAGTATTTT. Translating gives CASSLRDRATDTQYF.

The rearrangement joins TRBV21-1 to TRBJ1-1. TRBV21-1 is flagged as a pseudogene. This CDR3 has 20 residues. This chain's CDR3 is CASSTRAGGASPARRTEAFF. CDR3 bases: TGTGCCAGCAGCACCCGGGCGGGGGGGGCCAGTCCAGCCCGGCGGACTGAAGCTTTCTTT.

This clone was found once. The CDR3 protein is CASSAPGGTYEQYF. The CDR3 coding sequence is TGTGCCAGTAGTGCCCCGGGAGGAACCTACGAGCAGTACTTC. J is TRBJ2-7 and V is TRBV19; 7 bases are a match to TRBD2. Germline lookup yields CDR1 LNHDA and CDR2 SQIVND (reference sequence). The CDR3 length is 14 residues. With V trimmed by 5 bases and J by 2 bases, 6 bases remained unmatched.

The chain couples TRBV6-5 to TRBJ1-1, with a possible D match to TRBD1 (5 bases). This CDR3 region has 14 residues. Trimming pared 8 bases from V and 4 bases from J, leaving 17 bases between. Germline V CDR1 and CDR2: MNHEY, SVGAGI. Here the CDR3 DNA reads TGTGCCAGCCAACGGGGGACGGCGTCCACTGAAGCTTTCTTT. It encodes CASQRGTASTEAFF.

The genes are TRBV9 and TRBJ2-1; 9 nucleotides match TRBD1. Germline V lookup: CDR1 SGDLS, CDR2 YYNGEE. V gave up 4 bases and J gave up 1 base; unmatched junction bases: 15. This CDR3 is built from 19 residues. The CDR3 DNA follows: TGTGCCAGCAGCCTGGTTGACAGGGGGGTTAGCGAGTCCTACAATGAGCAGTTCTTC. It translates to CASSLVDRGVSESYNEQFF. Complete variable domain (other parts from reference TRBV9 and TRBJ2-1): DSGVTQTPKHLITATGQRVTLRCSPRSGDLSVYWYQQSLDQGLQFLIQYYNGEERAKGNILERFSAQQFPDLHSELNLSSLELGDSALYFCASSLVDRGVSESYNEQFFGPGTRLTVL.

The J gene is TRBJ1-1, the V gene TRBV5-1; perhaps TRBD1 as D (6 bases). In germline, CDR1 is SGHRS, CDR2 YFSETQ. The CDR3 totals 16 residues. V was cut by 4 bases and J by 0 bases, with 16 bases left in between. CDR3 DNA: TGCGCCAGCAGCGATGGGATGGACAGACTGAACACTGAAGCTTTCTTT. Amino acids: CASSDGMDRLNTEAFF.

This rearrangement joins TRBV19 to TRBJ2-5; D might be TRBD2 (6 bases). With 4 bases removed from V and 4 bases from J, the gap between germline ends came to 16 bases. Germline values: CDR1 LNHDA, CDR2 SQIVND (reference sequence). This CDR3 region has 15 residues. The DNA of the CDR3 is TGTGCCAGTAGTACTGGGACTGGCGCGCGAGAGACCCAGTACTTC. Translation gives CASSTGTGARETQYF.

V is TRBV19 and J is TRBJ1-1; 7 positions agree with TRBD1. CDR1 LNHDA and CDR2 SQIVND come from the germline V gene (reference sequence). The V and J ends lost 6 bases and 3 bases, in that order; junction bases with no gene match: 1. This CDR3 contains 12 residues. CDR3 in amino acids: CASRQGYTEAFF. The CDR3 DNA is TGTGCCAGTAGACAGGGGTACACTGAAGCTTTCTTT.

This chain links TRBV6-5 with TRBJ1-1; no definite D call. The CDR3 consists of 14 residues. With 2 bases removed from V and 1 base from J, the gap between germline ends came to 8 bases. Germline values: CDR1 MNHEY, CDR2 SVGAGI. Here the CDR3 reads CASSYGQSNTEAFF. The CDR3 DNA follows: TGTGCCAGCAGTTACGGGCAGTCGAACACTGAAGCTTTCTTT.